Detailed here is one T cell receptor beta chain. The assay was immunoSEQ multiplex PCR, and TCRdb's table has in-frame clones only and misses some. This sample has 2 million to 2.5 million clones; more than 85% occur once, and the top ten carry 0.39%. CDR1 SGHAT and CDR2 FQNNGV come from the germline V gene. The trim removed 5 bases at V and 4 bases at J, leaving 5 bases unmatched. The CDR3 runs to 15 residues. The data derive from a study of shared clonotypes between healthy human individuals. The specimen was naive CD4+ T cells from PBMCs. The subset here: CD45RA+ positively selected. The TCR sequence derives from a man aged 18 to 30 in good health. Some clones in this sample may be carry-over from other donors' samples. The chain joins TRBV11-2 to TRBJ2-7, with 13 nucleotides matching TRBD2. The CDR3 loop reads CASSRTSGRGYEQYF. Written as DNA, the CDR3 is TGTGCCAGCAGCAGGACTAGCGGGAGAGGTTACGAGCAGTACTTC. Based on the CDR3 plus reference TRBV11-2 and TRBJ2-7, the full variable domain is EAGVAQSPRYKIIEKRQSVAFWCNPISGHATLYWYQQILGQGPKLLIQFQNNGVVDDSQLPKDRFSAERLKGVDSTLKIQPAKLEDSAVYLCASSRTSGRGYEQYFGPGTRLTVT.